The 26 T cell receptor beta chains reported below all come from one sample, sequenced in a study of Graves' ophthalmopathy and Graves' hyperthyroidism. For repertoire sequencing, the TCR beta CDR3 regions were amplified from RNA transcripts. First-round RT-PCR relied on HTBI primers, and a second-round multiplex PCR came next. One entry per CDR3 protein, called by TCRdb with MiXCR from the multiplex PCR reads. The sample records over 500,000 distinct CDR3 sequences, 20% to 25% being singletons. Material: peripheral blood. All receptors come from a woman younger than 35 with stable Graves' hyperthyroidism. Some clones in this sample may be carry-over from other donors' samples.

The chain couples TRBV6-2 or TRBV6-3 to TRBJ2-7; D remains ambiguous. With 7 bases removed from V and 2 bases from J, the gap between germline ends came to 12 bases. The germline V gene encodes CDR1 MNHEY and CDR2 SVGEGT. This CDR3 has 13 amino acids. Written as DNA, the CDR3 is TGTGCCAGCACCGACACGGTTGCCTACGAGCAGTACTTC. It codes for CASTDTVAYEQYF.

This clonotype was detected only a few times. The J gene is TRBJ2-5, the V gene TRBV2; 7 bases line up with TRBD2. The CDR3 runs to 13 residues. V lost 8 bases to trimming and J lost 5 bases; unmatched junction nucleotides: 8. CDR1 is SNHLY and CDR2 is FYNNEI in the germline V gene. The CDR3, as DNA: TGTGCCAGCGCCGGACTAGATCGCGAGACCCAGTACTTC. Its protein is CASAGLDRETQYF.

Ten or more counts support this clonotype. The chain employs TRBV6-1 and TRBJ2-7, with D tentatively TRBD1 (6 bases). Germline V gives CDR1 MNHNS, CDR2 SASEGT. Trimming removed 5 bases from V and 0 bases from J, with 17 bases in between. This CDR3 comprises 16 residues. This CDR3 is CASSRGDISLSYEQYF. CDR3 DNA: TGTGCCAGCAGTCGAGGGGACATTTCCCTCTCCTACGAGCAGTACTTC.

In this sample, this clonotype turned up many times. Written as DNA, the CDR3 is TGCAGTGCAGGGTCTGATTACTACGAGCAGTACTTC. Translating gives CSAGSDYYEQYF. J is TRBJ2-7 and V is TRBV20-1; D remains unclear. V lost 6 bases and J lost 3, with 12 bases in between. The CDR3 runs to 12 residues. Germline V gene lookup returns CDR1 DFQATT and CDR2 SNEGSKA (reference sequence).

This clonotype was counted many times. V usage is TRBV5-1 and J usage is TRBJ2-5; TRBD1 aligns across 9 bases. Germline values: CDR1 SGHRS, CDR2 YFSETQ. The CDR3 covers 16 residues. V lost 2 bases and J lost 3; bases outside the gene matches: 8. CDR3 residues: CASSFTGTGQEETQYF. DNA for the CDR3: TGCGCCAGCAGCTTTACCGGGACAGGGCAGGAAGAGACCCAGTACTTC.

Many counts were recorded for this clonotype. V gene TRBV29-1 combines with J gene TRBJ2-7; a weak D match, TRBD1 (6 bases). V was pared by 4 bases and J by 4 bases, with 11 bases between. The CDR3 runs to 12 residues. Germline V gene sequence: CDR1 SQVTM, CDR2 ANQGSEA. This chain's CDR3 is CSVAGDAYEQYF. In nucleotides, the CDR3 is TGCAGCGTTGCAGGGGACGCGTACGAGCAGTACTTC.

The chain links TRBV25-1 to TRBJ2-2, with D maybe TRBD2 (6 bases). This CDR3 contains 15 residues. Trimming removed 4 bases from V and 3 bases from J, with 12 bases in between. In germline, CDR1 is MGHDK, CDR2 SYGVNS. CDR3: CASSVGSQDTGELFF. DNA for the CDR3: TGTGCCAGCAGTGTCGGGAGTCAGGACACCGGGGAGCTGTTTTTT.

This clonotype was picked up one time. This may be a read error, as it is one base from a much larger clone. V gene TRBV7-3 combines with J gene TRBJ1-1; D perhaps matches TRBD1 (6 bases). Between the trimmed V and J ends, which lost 4 bases and 1 base, there was a span of 16 bases. This CDR3 contains 16 residues. Germline values: CDR1 SGHTA, CDR2 FQGTGA. The CDR3 sequence is CASSSPTQGGNTEAFF. CDR3 in DNA: TGTGCCAGCAGCTCCCCGACACAGGGAGGGAACACTGAAGCTTTCTTT.

This clonotype was recorded at least ten times. J is TRBJ1-2 and V is TRBV3-1; 7 bases match TRBD1. Germline CDR1 LGHDT, CDR2 YNNKEL (reference sequence). CDR3 length equals 13 residues. Trimming at V came to 3 bases and at J to 6 bases, leaving 4 bases not matched to a gene. The CDR3 reads CASSQSRGNGYTF. CDR3 DNA sequence: TGTGCCAGCAGCCAGAGCAGGGGGAATGGCTACACCTTC.

This clonotype was picked up many times. The chain recombines TRBV20-1 with TRBJ1-1; D call uncertain. The germline V and J ends were trimmed by 3 bases and 1 base, with 9 bases remaining between them. Germline loops: CDR1 DFQATT, CDR2 SNEGSKA (reference sequence). The CDR3 covers 13 residues. The CDR3, as DNA: TGCAGTGCTAGGTTCACGGCGAACACTGAAGCTTTCTTT. The encoded protein is CSARFTANTEAFF.

Regarding this clonotype: This may be a read error, as it is one base from a much larger clone. V usage is TRBV27 and J usage is TRBJ1-2; TRBD1 matches at 10 bases. Looked up from germline, CDR1 is MNHEY and CDR2 is SMNVEV (reference sequence). The CDR3 extends over 12 amino acids. V trimming: 5 bases; J trimming: 9 bases; junction bases outside the gene matches: 3. In nucleotides, the CDR3 is TGTGCCAGCAGTGGGACAGGGGATAGCTACACCTTC. Its protein product is CASSGTGDSYTF.

This clonotype appeared many times. The chain has TRBV30 and TRBJ1-2; D not certain. The germline CDR1 and CDR2 sequences are GTSNPN and SVGIG (reference sequence). With 4 bases removed from V and 3 bases from J, the gap between germline ends came to 15 bases. The CDR3 totals 14 residues. CDR3 protein: CAWNPRQSYYGYTF. The CDR3 DNA is TGTGCCTGGAACCCTAGGCAGTCTTACTATGGCTACACCTTC.

This clonotype came up many times. The CDR3 region is CASSRLDRGRSGNTIYF. The CDR3 DNA follows: TGTGCCAGCAGTCGCCTGGACAGGGGCAGGTCTGGAAACACCATATATTTT. The rearrangement uses TRBV6-4 and TRBJ1-3, with 9 bases that match TRBD1. The V segment lost 5 bases and the J segment 1 base; nucleotides outside the gene matches: 9. The CDR3 covers 17 residues. The germline V gene has CDR1 MRHNA and CDR2 SNTAGT.

Of note for this clonotype: A much more abundant neighbour one base away suggests this may be a read error. V and J are TRBV6-2 or TRBV6-3 and TRBJ2-3; a weak D match, TRBD2 (5 bases). This CDR3 has 13 amino acids. Germline CDR1 and CDR2: MNHEY and SVGEGT. The CDR3 reads CVSMRTATDTQYF. For the CDR3, the DNA is TGTGTCAGCATGCGGACTGCCACAGATACGCAGTATTTT.

In this sample, this clonotype turned up many times. J is TRBJ2-6 and V is TRBV20-1; D is unclear. The ends were cut back, 6 bases at V and 2 bases at J, with 11 bases in the middle. Germline CDR1 reads DFQATT; CDR2 reads SNEGSKA (reference sequence). CDR3 length: 14 residues. CDR3 protein: CSAPLFPGANVLTF. The DNA for the CDR3 is TGCAGTGCACCACTCTTCCCTGGGGCCAACGTCCTGACTTTC.

This clonotype was seen at least ten times. The DNA of the CDR3 is TGTGCCTGGAGTCCGGGGGACGGCTATGGCTACACCTTC. Translation gives CAWSPGDGYGYTF. The chain couples TRBV30 to TRBJ1-2, with a tentative D call TRBD1 (5 bases). Germline-derived CDR1 and CDR2 are GTSNPN and SVGIG (reference sequence). The CDR3 sequence is 13 residues long. V dropped 2 bases and J dropped 4 bases, with 11 bases sitting between them.

The chain links TRBV15 to TRBJ2-7; 10 nucleotides line up with TRBD1. The CDR3 has 12 residues. Germline V gene lookup returns CDR1 LNHNV and CDR2 YYDKDF (reference sequence). The V gene end was trimmed by 7 bases and the J gene end by 9 bases; junction bases not matched to a gene: 6. The CDR3 here is CATTTTGGGQYF. Here the CDR3 DNA reads TGTGCCACCACCACGACAGGGGGCGGGCAGTACTTC.

CDR3 loop: CAWSAATGDRETQYF. The CDR3 DNA sequence: TGTGCCTGGAGTGCGGCGACAGGGGACCGAGAGACCCAGTACTTC. The chain joins TRBV30 to TRBJ2-5, with TRBD1 matching over 8 bases. Germline V gene sequence: CDR1 GTSNPN, CDR2 SVGIG (reference sequence). The junction had 8 bases not matched to a gene; V was cut back by 1 base and J by 4 bases. The length of the CDR3 is 15 residues.

This clonotype has at least ten counts. The V gene is TRBV12-3 or TRBV12-4, the J gene TRBJ2-7; D is possibly TRBD1 (6 bases). V was shortened by 2 bases and J by 7 bases, with 18 bases between the two germline ends. The CDR3 has 15 amino acids. In DNA, the CDR3 is TGTGCCAGCAGTTTACGTCCCAGGGTAGGGGGTGAGCAGTACTTC. Its protein product is CASSLRPRVGGEQYF.

This clonotype has a count of ten or more. The J gene is TRBJ1-1, the V gene TRBV2; D is uncertain. Germline loops: CDR1 SNHLY, CDR2 FYNNEI. The germline V and J ends were trimmed by 8 bases and 4 bases, with 11 bases remaining between them. CDR3 length: 12 amino acids. The CDR3 DNA reads TGTGCCAGCCTTCTGGGTTTCACTGAAGCTTTCTTT. Encoded protein: CASLLGFTEAFF.

The CDR3 sequence is CASSLDTILKYF. The CDR3, as DNA: TGTGCCAGCTCCCTGGACACCATCCTCAAGTACTTC. This rearrangement joins TRBV18 to TRBJ2-7; maybe TRBD1 (5 bases). Germline V gene data show CDR1 as KGHSH and CDR2 as LQKENI. Trimming stripped 6 bases from V and 11 bases from J, with 17 bases between. There are 12 residues in the CDR3.

This chain uses TRBV5-1 with TRBJ1-2, with TRBD1 matching 7 bases. Germline V CDR1 and CDR2: SGHRS, YFSETQ. This CDR3 is 13 amino acids long. V was pared by 6 bases and J by 8 bases, with 10 bases of the junction left unmatched. CDR3 loop: CASNQQGSEGYTF. The CDR3 nucleotides are TGCGCCAGCAACCAACAGGGGAGCGAGGGCTACACCTTC.

There are many counts of this clonotype. This chain uses TRBV2 with TRBJ1-2, with TRBD1 identical over 7 bases. Germline V gene sequence: CDR1 SNHLY, CDR2 FYNNEI. The CDR3 is 16 residues long. The V gene end was trimmed by 4 bases and the J gene end by 0 bases; junction bases not matched to a gene: 8. CDR3 DNA: TGTGCCAGCAGTGTCGACAGGGTTTTGGCTAACTATGGCTACACCTTC. It is translated as CASSVDRVLANYGYTF.

This clonotype was seen at least ten times. This chain uses TRBV6-5 with TRBJ2-5, with 11 bases lining up with TRBD1. Trimming took 2 bases from V and 5 from J; bases not matched to a gene: 7. This CDR3 is 16 amino acids long. Germline CDR1 is MNHEY and CDR2 is SVGAGI. CDR3 DNA: TGTGCCAGCAGTTACCTTGGACAGGGGGCGAGGGAGACCCAGTACTTC. Amino acids: CASSYLGQGARETQYF.

The sample holds many counts of this clonotype. V is TRBV12-3 or TRBV12-4 and J is TRBJ2-2; D might be TRBD2 (6 bases). V was trimmed by 7 bases and J by 7 bases, leaving 10 bases between them. CDR3 size: 12 residues. The CDR3 coding sequence is TGTGCCAGCACCGCGGGGATCGGGGAGCTGTTTTTT. Residues: CASTAGIGELFF.

This clonotype was seen many times. A read error may account for a junction end that differs from germline. Here the CDR3 reads CASSLGRYEQYF. The CDR3, as DNA: TGTGCCAGCAGTTTAGGAAGGTACGAGCAGTACTTC. The chain couples TRBV11-2 to TRBJ2-7, with D unresolved. Per the germline V gene, CDR1 is SGHAT and CDR2 is FQNNGV. CDR3 length equals 12 residues.